A single sample is the source of the 18 T cell receptor beta chains below, sequenced in a study of cytomegalovirus exposure and HLA in healthy donors. In the PCR, 60 Vbeta and 13 Jbeta primers were used. Some clones are missing from TCRdb's copy, which holds only in-frame ones; the method was immunoSEQ multiplex PCR. Seen in this sample are some 150,000 clones; the ten most common clones hold about 0.81%. The sequencing sample was made of PBMCs. Receptor source: a young woman in good health and CMV-seropositive.

The chain combines TRBV29-1 with TRBJ2-5; D possibly corresponds to TRBD1 (5 bases). Germline loops: CDR1 SQVTM, CDR2 ANQGSEA. V was pared by 4 bases and J by 3 bases, with 6 bases between. The CDR3 sequence is 11 residues long. The CDR3 region is CSVVREETQYF. As DNA, the CDR3 is TGCAGCGTTGTCAGGGAAGAGACCCAGTACTTC.

The V and J genes are TRBV7-2 and TRBJ1-4; 7 bases are shared with TRBD1. V was clipped by 3 bases and J by 2 bases; unmatched bases: 0. From germline, CDR1 is SGHTA and CDR2 FQGNSA. The CDR3 is 14 amino acids. The CDR3 DNA sequence: TGTGCCAGCAGCTTGACAGGGACTAATGAAAAACTGTTTTTT. Translation: CASSLTGTNEKLFF.

The genes are TRBV4-1 and TRBJ2-1; TRBD2 might be the D (5 bases). This CDR3 spans 17 amino acids. CDR1 MGHRA and CDR2 YSYEKL come from the germline V gene. Trimming removed 1 base at V and 0 bases at J, with 13 bases between. In DNA form, the CDR3 reads TGCGCCAGCAGCCAAGGGGGAGCGCCTAGCTCCTACAATGAGCAGTTCTTC. This encodes CASSQGGAPSSYNEQFF.

This sequence joins TRBV5-1 and TRBJ2-7, with 8 nucleotides matching TRBD1. Germline V gene sequence: CDR1 SGHRS, CDR2 YFSETQ. The trim removed 2 bases at V and 3 bases at J, leaving 7 bases unmatched. This CDR3 is 15 amino acids long. Here the CDR3 reads CASSFFDRGHYEQYF. CDR3 coding DNA: TGCGCCAGCAGCTTTTTCGACAGGGGCCACTACGAGCAGTACTTC.

This sequence joins TRBV4-2 and TRBJ2-7; D may be TRBD2 (6 bases). Trimming pared 0 bases from V and 6 bases from J, leaving 12 bases between. This CDR3 contains 14 residues. Germline CDR1 LGHNA, CDR2 YNFKEQ. CDR3 in DNA: TGTGCCAGCAGCCAAGAGTCTAGCGCTTCCGAGCAGTACTTC. As protein: CASSQESSASEQYF.

The gene calls are TRBV18 and TRBJ2-7; 12 bases fit TRBD1. Germline V gives CDR1 KGHSH, CDR2 LQKENI. CDR3 length: 15 amino acids. Losses at the gene ends were 3 bases for V and 4 bases for J; bases not matched to a gene: 4. DNA for the CDR3: TGTGCCAGCTCACCCCCGGGACAGGGGGCATACGAGCAGTACTTC. Translation: CASSPPGQGAYEQYF.

This chain joins TRBV6-1 and TRBJ1-1; TRBD1 might be the D (6 bases). The CDR3 spans 13 residues. Germline V gene data show CDR1 as MNHNS and CDR2 as SASEGT. With 6 bases removed from V and 1 base from J, the gap between germline ends came to 9 bases. The DNA of the CDR3 is TGTGCCAGCAGAGAACAGGGGAACACTGAAGCTTTCTTT. Its translation is CASREQGNTEAFF.

V and J are TRBV27 and TRBJ2-7, with D perhaps matching TRBD2 (6 bases). Germline loops: CDR1 MNHEY, CDR2 SMNVEV (reference sequence). Trimming left V 6 bases short and J 2 bases short, with 14 bases between. There are 14 residues in the CDR3. The CDR3 nucleotides read TGTGCCAGCAGCCGGGGCGGGGTTGCCTACGAGCAGTACTTC. Amino acids: CASSRGGVAYEQYF.

The rearrangement uses TRBV6-1 and TRBJ2-6; 7 bases line up with TRBD1. The V segment lost 4 bases and the J segment 3 bases; nucleotides outside the gene matches: 6. CDR3 length: 16 residues. The V gene's germline CDR1 is MNHNS and CDR2 SASEGT. The CDR3 DNA reads TGTGCCAGCAGTGTAGAGACAGGGTTTGGGGCCAACGTCCTGACTTTC. Translation: CASSVETGFGANVLTF.

This chain links TRBV28 with TRBJ2-5; D remains ambiguous. With 8 bases removed from V and 7 bases from J, the gap between germline ends came to 14 bases. Per germline, CDR1 MDHEN and CDR2 SYDVKM. CDR3 length: 12 amino acids. The CDR3 DNA follows: TGTGCCAGCGCTTCCACCGAGAGGACCCAGTACTTC. Translating gives CASASTERTQYF.

The chain joins TRBV19 to TRBJ1-2; no firm D call. Germline lookup yields CDR1 LNHDA and CDR2 SQIVND (reference sequence). CDR3 length: 14 residues. Trimming removed 2 bases from V and 8 bases from J, with 15 bases in between. The CDR3 DNA sequence: TGTGCCAGTAGTATATTCGCCGGGGAAGGAGGCTACACCTTC. This sequence encodes CASSIFAGEGGYTF.

CDR3 amino acids: CASSSPTGGGGGYTF. As DNA, the CDR3 is TGTGCCAGCAGCTCGCCTACAGGGGGCGGCGGTGGCTACACCTTC. The chain combines TRBV5-4 with TRBJ1-2, with 9 bases that match TRBD1. The CDR3 spans 15 residues. The V gene's germline CDR1 is SGHNT and CDR2 YYREEE (reference sequence). V gave up 3 bases and J gave up 7 bases; unmatched junction bases: 10.

The V gene is TRBV6-1, the J gene TRBJ1-3, with TRBD1 as a possible D gene (5 bases). Trimming took 0 bases from V and 2 from J, leaving 11 bases between them. CDR1 is MNHNS, CDR2 SASEGT, per germline. This CDR3 comprises 16 residues. The CDR3 loop is CASSEALARAGNTIYF. DNA of the CDR3: TGTGCCAGCAGTGAAGCGCTTGCCAGGGCTGGAAACACCATATATTTT.

The gene calls are TRBV28 and TRBJ1-5; weak D call: TRBD1 (5 bases). V was pared by 6 bases and J by 16 bases, with 22 bases between. CDR1 MDHEN and CDR2 SYDVKM come from the germline V gene. This CDR3 has 13 amino acids. The CDR3 DNA is TGTGCCAGCAGATATCTCCTTTCAGGGCAGGGACATTTT. The encoded protein is CASRYLLSGQGHF.

The V and J genes are TRBV29-1 and TRBJ2-7; D is possibly TRBD1 (5 bases). Germline loops: CDR1 SQVTM, CDR2 ANQGSEA. The V end lost 4 bases, the J end lost 0 bases, and 7 bases lay between the germline ends. This CDR3 has 12 amino acids. The CDR3 nucleotides read TGCAGCGTTGCAGGGTACTCCTACGAGCAGTACTTC. It yields the protein CSVAGYSYEQYF.

Points on this clone: Other DNA sequences of this sample code for an identical CDR3. The V gene is TRBV29-1, the J gene TRBJ2-3, with TRBD2 matching 12 bases. After removal of 4 bases from V and 4 bases from J, the junction contained 0 bases not matched to a gene. CDR3 length equals 13 residues. The V gene's germline CDR1 is SQVTM and CDR2 ANQGSEA. In nucleotides, the CDR3 is TGCAGCGTTGGACTAGCGGGAGCAGATACGCAGTATTTT. It is translated as CSVGLAGADTQYF.

This chain links TRBV6-5 with TRBJ1-5; D not resolved. The germline gives CDR1 MNHEY, CDR2 SVGAGI. V shed 3 bases and J shed 3 bases, with 12 bases lying between them. The CDR3 contains 15 residues. The CDR3 region is CASSYSRSFNQPQHF. DNA of the CDR3: TGTGCCAGCAGTTATTCGAGAAGCTTCAATCAGCCCCAGCATTTT.

The genes are TRBV9 and TRBJ2-1; 12 bases line up with TRBD2. This CDR3 contains 15 residues. The V segment lost 1 base and the J segment 11 bases; nucleotides outside the gene matches: 7. CDR1 and CDR2 from the germline V gene are SGDLS and YYNGEE. The CDR3 protein is CASSVQGLAGGKQFF. The CDR3 DNA is TGTGCCAGCAGCGTACAGGGGCTAGCGGGGGGGAAGCAGTTCTTC.